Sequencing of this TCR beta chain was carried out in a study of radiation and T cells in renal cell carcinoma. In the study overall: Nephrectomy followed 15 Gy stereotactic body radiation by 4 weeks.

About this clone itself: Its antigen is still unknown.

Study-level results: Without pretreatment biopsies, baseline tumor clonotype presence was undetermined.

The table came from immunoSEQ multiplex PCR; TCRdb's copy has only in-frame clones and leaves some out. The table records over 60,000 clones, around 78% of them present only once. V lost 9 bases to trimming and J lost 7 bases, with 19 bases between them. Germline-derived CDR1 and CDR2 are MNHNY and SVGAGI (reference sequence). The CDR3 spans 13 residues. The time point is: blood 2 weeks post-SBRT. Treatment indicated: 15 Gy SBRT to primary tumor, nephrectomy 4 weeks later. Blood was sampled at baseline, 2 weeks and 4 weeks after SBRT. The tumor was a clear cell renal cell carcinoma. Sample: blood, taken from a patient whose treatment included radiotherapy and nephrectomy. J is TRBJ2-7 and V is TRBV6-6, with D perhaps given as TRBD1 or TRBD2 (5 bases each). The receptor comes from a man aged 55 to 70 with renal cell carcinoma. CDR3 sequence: CASSVQGGGEQYF. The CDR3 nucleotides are TGTGCCAGTTCCGTCCAGGGTGGCGGGGAGCAGTACTTC.